The 10 T cell receptor beta chains presented below share a single source sample, sequenced in a study of blood T cells in healthy people across ages (dated by TCRdb to the mid-2010s). Library preparation used 5' RACE. The sequencer listed for this sample is Illumina HiSeq 2500. A second PCR of about 7 to 12 cycles was performed with a sample-barcoded 5' primer and a J-beta primer mix. TCRdb reran the public reads through fastp at Q25 and MiXCR, keeping productive beta chains. Merged by CDR3 protein, the rows form single entries marked with the most common genes and DNA. The sample has about 1 million distinct CDR3 sequences on record, under 55% of them singletons. 18% of the sample lies in the top ten. Sequencing was carried out using blood. The receptor source for this set is a woman in her sixties in good health.

The chain has TRBV20-1 and TRBJ2-3, with TRBD2 as a possible D gene (5 bases). Trimming stripped 0 bases from V and 6 bases from J, with 16 bases between. Germline-derived CDR1 and CDR2 are DFQATT and SNEGSKA (reference sequence). The CDR3 totals 15 residues. DNA of the CDR3: TGCAGTGCTAGAGATCCCCTAGCTCCCAGGGATACGCAGTATTTT. Encoded protein: CSARDPLAPRDTQYF.

The rearrangement links TRBV5-1 to TRBJ2-2; 11 bases are shared with TRBD1. The J segment lost 6 bases and the V segment lost 4 bases, leaving 8 bases of the junction unmatched. Germline lookup yields CDR1 SGHRS and CDR2 YFSETQ. This CDR3 contains 16 residues. CDR3 nucleotides: TGCGCCAGCAGCCTTCGGACAGGGGGCGCATCCGGGGAGCTGTTTTTT. Its translation: CASSLRTGGASGELFF.

The rearrangement uses TRBV11-2 and TRBJ1-2; 10 bases align to TRBD1. Germline assignment: CDR1 SGHAT and CDR2 FQNNGV. V dropped 3 bases and J dropped 6; count of bases not matched to a gene: 10. There are 16 residues in the CDR3. This chain's CDR3 is CASSFRGTGVGDGYTF. DNA of the CDR3: TGTGCCAGCAGCTTCCGAGGGACAGGGGTGGGAGATGGCTACACCTTC.

A word on this clonotype: This may be a read error: a much more frequent sequence differs by one nucleotide. The V and J genes are TRBV29-1 and TRBJ2-1, with a weak D call TRBD2 (6 bases). Germline V gives CDR1 SQVTM, CDR2 ANQGSEA. The CDR3 consists of 12 residues. CDR3: CNVRRWGDEQFF. CDR3 in DNA: TGCAACGTACGACGTTGGGGGGATGAGCAGTTCTTC.

This clonotype was found a few times. The V gene is TRBV20-1, the J gene TRBJ1-2, with D possibly TRBD1 on 5 matching bases. The V gene lost 6 bases and the J gene lost 2 bases, with 16 bases spanning the gap. CDR3 length: 14 residues. Germline V gene data show CDR1 as DFQATT and CDR2 as SNEGSKA (reference sequence). CDR3 sequence reads: CSANRDGRNYGYTF. In DNA, the CDR3 is TGCAGTGCGAACCGGGACGGAAGGAACTATGGCTACACCTTC.

V and J are TRBV30 and TRBJ1-1; D remains ambiguous. CDR1 and CDR2 from the germline V gene are GTSNPN and SVGIG (reference sequence). The V and J ends lost 4 bases and 2 bases respectively, with 11 bases between them. The CDR3 is made up of 13 amino acids. The CDR3 loop is CAWMALLNTEAFF. The CDR3 coding sequence is TGTGCCTGGATGGCTTTGCTTAACACTGAAGCTTTCTTT.

The rearrangement uses TRBV14 and TRBJ1-5, with D hard to call. The CDR3 has 13 residues. V lost 1 base, J lost 9 bases, and 10 bases lay in between. Germline CDR1 reads SGHDN; CDR2 reads FVKESK. DNA for the CDR3: TGTGCCAGCAGCCAAGGGCGGGCGGCGCCCCAGCATTTT. Amino acids: CASSQGRAAPQHF.

At least ten counts were recorded for this clonotype. The chain employs TRBV7-2 and TRBJ2-5, with D perhaps being TRBD1 or TRBD2 (5 bases each). Trimming removed 5 bases from V and 5 bases from J, with 21 bases in between. This CDR3 spans 16 amino acids. CDR1 and CDR2 from the germline V gene are SGHTA and FQGNSA. The DNA for the CDR3 is TGTGCCAGCAGCCCCCCGGGACCACCTTCTCGGGAGACCCAGTACTTC. It codes for CASSPPGPPSRETQYF.

This chain uses TRBV2 with TRBJ1-2, with 7 bases identical to TRBD1. This CDR3 contains 15 residues. Trimming at V came to 6 bases and at J to 0 bases, leaving 7 bases not matched to a gene. Germline CDR1 is SNHLY and CDR2 is FYNNEI. The CDR3 spells CASSGGTAANYGYTF. For the CDR3, the DNA is TGTGCCAGCAGCGGTGGGACAGCAGCTAACTATGGCTACACCTTC.

The CDR3 loop is CATSRDVGQPQHF. The DNA for the CDR3 is TGTGCCACCAGCAGAGATGTGGGTCAGCCCCAGCATTTT. The V call is TRBV15, the J call TRBJ1-5; no reliable D call. In germline, CDR1 is LNHNV, CDR2 YYDKDF (reference sequence). This CDR3 is 13 amino acids long. V lost 0 bases to trimming and J lost 6 bases, with 6 bases between them.